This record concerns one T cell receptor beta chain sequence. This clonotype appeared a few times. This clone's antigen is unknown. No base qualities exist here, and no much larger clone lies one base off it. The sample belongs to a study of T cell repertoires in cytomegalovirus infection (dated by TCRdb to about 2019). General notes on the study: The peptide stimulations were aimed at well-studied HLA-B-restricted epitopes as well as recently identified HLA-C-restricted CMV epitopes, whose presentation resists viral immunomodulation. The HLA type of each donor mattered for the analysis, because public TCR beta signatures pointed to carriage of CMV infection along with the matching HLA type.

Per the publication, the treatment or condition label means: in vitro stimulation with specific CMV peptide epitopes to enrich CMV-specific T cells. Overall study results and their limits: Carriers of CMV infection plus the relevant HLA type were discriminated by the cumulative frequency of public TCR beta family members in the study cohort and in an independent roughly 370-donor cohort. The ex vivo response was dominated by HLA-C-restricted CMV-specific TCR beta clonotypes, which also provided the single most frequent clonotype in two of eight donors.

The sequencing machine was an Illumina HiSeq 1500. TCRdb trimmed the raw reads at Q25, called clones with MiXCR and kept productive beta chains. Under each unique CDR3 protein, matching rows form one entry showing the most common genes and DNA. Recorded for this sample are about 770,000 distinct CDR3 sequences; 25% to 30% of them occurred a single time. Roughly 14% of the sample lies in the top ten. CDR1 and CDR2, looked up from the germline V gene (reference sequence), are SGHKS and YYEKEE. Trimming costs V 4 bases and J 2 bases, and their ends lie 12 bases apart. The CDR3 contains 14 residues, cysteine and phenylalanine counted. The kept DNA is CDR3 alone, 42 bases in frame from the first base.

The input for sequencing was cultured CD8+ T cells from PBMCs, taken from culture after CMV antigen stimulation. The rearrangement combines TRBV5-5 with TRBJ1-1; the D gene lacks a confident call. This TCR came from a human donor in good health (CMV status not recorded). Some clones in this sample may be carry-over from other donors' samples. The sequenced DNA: TGTGCCAGCAGCCCCCGGACGAGCAACACTGAAGCTTTCTTT. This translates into CASSPRTSNTEAFF.